These 13 T cell receptor beta chains were sequenced from one sample in a study of PD-1 blockade in classical Hodgkin lymphoma. Brentuximab vedotin exposure varied, and every patient relapsed after autologous stem cell transplantation. Clones were read by immunoSEQ multiplex PCR, and TCRdb kept only the in-frame ones, dropping some. The profile shows about 25,000 clones, approximately 80% of them singletons. This material consisted of peripheral blood mononuclear cells (PBMCs), taken at baseline. The receptors were gathered from a human donor with classical Hodgkin lymphoma.

The gene calls are TRBV9 and TRBJ2-7, with 10 bases that match TRBD1. The CDR3 extends over 15 amino acids. The V segment lost 0 bases and the J segment 3 bases; nucleotides outside the gene matches: 3. CDR1 is SGDLS, CDR2 YYNGEE, per germline. The CDR3 coding sequence is TGTGCCAGCAGCGTAGGGGGGACAGGGGTCTACGAGCAGTACTTC. It is translated as CASSVGGTGVYEQYF.

This clone was counted a single time. The J gene is TRBJ2-3, the V gene TRBV5-1; TRBD1 might be the D (6 bases). The CDR3 has 15 amino acids. From germline, CDR1 is SGHRS and CDR2 YFSETQ. Trimming took 5 bases from V and 2 from J, leaving 15 bases between them. CDR3 coding DNA: TGCGCCAGCAGTTCCCCGGGACAACACACAGATACGCAGTATTTT. This encodes CASSSPGQHTDTQYF.

The rearrangement links TRBV7-9 to TRBJ2-7; possibly TRBD1 for D (5 bases). CDR1 and CDR2 (germline): SEHNR, FQNEAQ (reference sequence). The germline V and J ends were trimmed by 5 bases and 3 bases, with 14 bases remaining between them. The CDR3 sequence is 14 residues long. The CDR3 region is CASSLPGQGYEQYF. The CDR3 DNA follows: TGTGCCAGCAGCCTCCCCGGCCAGGGCTACGAGCAGTACTTC.

This clone occurred once. This chain links TRBV4-3 with TRBJ2-7; TRBD1 might be the D (5 bases). V shed 1 base and J shed 5 bases, with 9 bases lying between them. Germline assignment: CDR1 LGHNA and CDR2 YSLEER. The CDR3 totals 13 residues. The CDR3 sequence is CASSQAFRDEQYF. CDR3 DNA sequence: TGCGCCAGCAGCCAAGCGTTCAGGGACGAGCAGTACTTC.

This sequence joins TRBV4-2 and TRBJ1-4, with D unclear. CDR1 and CDR2 from the germline V gene are LGHNA and YNFKEQ. With 0 bases removed from V and 0 bases from J, the gap between germline ends came to 8 bases. The CDR3 runs 16 residues. CDR3 protein: CASSQDLGTTNEKLFF. In DNA, the CDR3 is TGTGCCAGCAGCCAAGATTTGGGAACAACTAATGAAAAACTGTTTTTT.

The CDR3 loop reads CASRGGLNEQYF. For the CDR3, the DNA is TGTGCCAGTAGAGGGGGCCTAAACGAGCAGTACTTC. The chain has TRBV19 and TRBJ2-7; 7 bases line up with TRBD1. The germline V gene encodes CDR1 LNHDA and CDR2 SQIVND (reference sequence). Trimming cost V 6 bases and J 5 bases; bases outside gene matches: 4. The CDR3 runs 12 residues.

V is TRBV5-1 and J is TRBJ2-7; D call uncertain. Per the germline V gene, CDR1 is SGHRS and CDR2 is YFSETQ. The CDR3 length is 14 residues. Trimming took 0 bases from V and 1 from J, leaving 8 bases between them. This CDR3 reads CASSLEGSSYEQYF. CDR3 nucleotides: TGCGCCAGCAGCTTGGAGGGCAGTTCCTACGAGCAGTACTTC.

The chain couples TRBV6-1 to TRBJ2-7; no clear D gene. The CDR3 is 11 residues long. V lost 6 bases to trimming and J lost 10 bases, with 13 bases between them. Per germline, CDR1 MNHNS and CDR2 SASEGT. The CDR3 bases are TGTGCCAGCAGCTCCTCCGGTGGTCAGTACTTC. Amino acid sequence: CASSSSGGQYF.

The chain joins TRBV18 to TRBJ2-6, with 9 bases matching TRBD1. Losses at the gene ends were 0 bases for V and 0 bases for J; bases not matched to a gene: 6. Germline V gives CDR1 KGHSH, CDR2 LQKENI. The CDR3 is made up of 19 amino acids. The CDR3 here is CASSPPGTGRFSGANVLTF. As DNA, the CDR3 is TGTGCCAGCTCACCACCGGGGACAGGGAGGTTCTCTGGGGCCAACGTCCTGACTTTC. Variable domain in full (rest from reference TRBV18 and TRBJ2-6): NAGVMQNPRHLVRRRGQEARLRCSPMKGHSHVYWYRQLPEEGLKFMVYLQKENIIDESGMPKERFSAEFPKEGPSILRIQQVVRGDSAAYFCASSPPGTGRFSGANVLTFGAGSRLTVL.

As concerns this clone: The same CDR3 arises from other DNA sequences in this sample as well. The genes are TRBV5-1 and TRBJ2-2; 8 positions match TRBD1. The CDR3 contains 15 residues. Germline-derived CDR1 and CDR2 are SGHRS and YFSETQ. V lost 0 bases, J lost 6 bases, and 4 bases stayed unmatched. The CDR3 spells CASSLGQGSSGELFF. The CDR3, as DNA: TGCGCCAGCAGCTTGGGACAGGGGTCGTCCGGGGAGCTGTTTTTT.

The J gene is TRBJ2-3, the V gene TRBV5-1; D is unclear. Germline V gives CDR1 SGHRS, CDR2 YFSETQ. CDR3 size: 14 residues. The V end lost 2 bases, the J end lost 2 bases, and 9 bases lay between the germline ends. As DNA, the CDR3 is TGCGCCAGCAGCTTTTCCCGACCCACAGATACGCAGTATTTT. Encoded protein: CASSFSRPTDTQYF.

J is TRBJ1-2 and V is TRBV5-6; 11 bases map to TRBD1. Germline V gene data show CDR1 as SGHDT and CDR2 as YYEEEE. The J segment lost 2 bases and the V segment lost 3 bases, leaving 0 bases of the junction unmatched. The CDR3 spans 14 residues. Here the CDR3 reads CASSWDRGNYGYTF. The CDR3 nucleotides are TGTGCCAGCAGCTGGGACAGGGGGAACTATGGCTACACCTTC.

J is TRBJ2-3 and V is TRBV5-1; TRBD2 matches 12 bases. Germline CDR1 and CDR2: SGHRS and YFSETQ. The ends lost 0 bases at V and 4 bases at J; junction bases unmatched: 3. This CDR3 is 16 amino acids long. The DNA for the CDR3 is TGCGCCAGCAGCTTGGACCTAGCGGGGGGGCCAGATACGCAGTATTTT. It codes for CASSLDLAGGPDTQYF.